The entry that follows covers one T cell receptor beta chain sequence. Which antigen it targets is not known. The sample holds no much larger clone one base away, and base qualities are not on file. The data were taken from a study of technical replicates of blood from a handful of donors (dated 2017 in TCRdb). Libraries were prepared through the immunoSEQ multiplex PCR assay. The table was pulled from immuneACCESS by TCRdb, which kept in-frame rearrangements only. Such tables lose some clones; where checked, under half of the loss comes from unresolved V genes, and the rest has no known cause. Present in this sample are approximately 52,000 clones, about 86% of which were seen just once. The ten largest clones represent 5.6% of the sample. Ends trimmed: V by 7 bases, J by 5 bases; bases unmatched to a gene: 6. The CDR3, from cysteine to phenylalanine, totals 13 residues. Of the read, only the CDR3 DNA is kept; its 39 bases are in frame from base 1. According to the germline V gene, CDR1 reads SQVTM and CDR2 reads ANQGSEA.

Input material: PBMCs. This sequence was found in a human donor in good health. Some clones in this sample may be carry-over from other donors' samples. The V gene is TRBV29-1 and the J gene is TRBJ2-5; 11 of the junction bases match TRBD1. The DNA sequence is TGCAGCGCCCTGGGACAGGGGGGGGAGACCCAGTACTTC. Translated, this gives CSALGQGGETQYF. The variable domain in full, with residues beyond the CDR3 obtained from the reference TRBV29-1 and TRBJ2-5 genes, is SAVISQKPSRDICQRGTSLTIQCQVDSQVTMMFWYRQQPGQSLTLIATANQGSEATYESGFVIDKFPISRPNLTFSTLTVSNMSPEDSSIYLCSALGQGGETQYFGPGTRLLVL.